The T cell receptor beta chain described here comes from a study of shared clonotypes between healthy human individuals. V lost 2 bases, J lost 4 bases, and 12 bases lay in between. The CDR3 runs 14 residues. Germline V CDR1 and CDR2: SGHDT, YYEEEE. Sorted-subset replicate PCRs used 150 to 200 ng DNA, about 30,000 T cell genomes. Clones were sequenced by immunoSEQ multiplex PCR, and TCRdb holds only the in-frame ones, with some missing. The sample lists under 650,000 clones, almost 97% seen once, with less than 0.06% in the top ten. V is TRBV5-6 and J is TRBJ1-1, with unresolved D. The sample was naive CD4+ T cells sorted from blood. Stated subset: CD45RA+ positively selected. This TCR came from a woman in her thirties in good health. The DNA for the CDR3 is TGTGCCAGCAGCTTCGTGGCGGGGATCACTGAAGCTTTCTTT. The encoded protein is CASSFVAGITEAFF.